These T cell receptor beta chains were read from a single sample in a study of blood T cell repertoires in COVID-19. Data came from immunoSEQ multiplex PCR; TCRdb stores just in-frame clones and leaves some out. The sample contains approximately 220,000 clones, over 85% of which appear only once. What was sequenced was PBMCs or T cells enriched from blood (not recorded which). The receptors originated from a woman aged 25 to 39 with acute COVID-19. The CDR3 runs from the conserved cysteine through the conserved F or W. The D gene is left open where the match is weak. Clone size is stated in some rows and not others, as once, few, many or a class when expanded.

v_call	clone_size	d_call	j_call	cdr3_aa	cdr3_nt
TRBV3-1/TRBV3-2	NA	NA	TRBJ2-1	CASSQPSGYNEQFF	TGTGCCAGCAGCCAACCTTCCGGGTACAATGAGCAGTTCTTC
TRBV7-9	NA	NA	TRBJ2-2	CASSPGLSNTGELFF	TGTGCCAGCAGCCCGGGACTTTCTAACACCGGGGAGCTGTTTTTT
TRBV30	NA	NA	TRBJ1-2	CAGSLSSGGYTF	TGTGCCGGAAGCCTGAGTTCCGGGGGCTACACCTTC
TRBV15	NA	TRBD1	TRBJ1-3	CATRDSSGNTIYF	TGTGCCACCCGGGACAGCTCTGGAAACACCATATATTTT
TRBV5-6	NA	NA	TRBJ1-1	CASSMEALSEAFF	TGTGCCAGCAGTATGGAGGCCCTTTCTGAAGCTTTCTTT
TRBV30	NA	TRBD1	TRBJ1-5	CAWSATGDHNQPQHF	TGTGCCTGGAGTGCGACAGGGGACCACAATCAGCCCCAGCATTTT
TRBV4-1	NA	TRBD2	TRBJ2-5	CASSQEMGLAWETQYF	TGCGCCAGCAGCCAAGAAATGGGACTAGCATGGGAGACCCAGTACTTC
TRBV5-1	NA	NA	TRBJ2-2	CASSRTAGKDTGELFF	TGCGCCAGCAGCCGCACGGCCGGGAAGGACACCGGGGAGCTGTTTTTT
TRBV6-5	NA	NA	TRBJ2-1	CASNPTPPSYNEQFF	TGTGCCAGCAATCCTACCCCCCCCTCCTACAATGAGCAGTTCTTC
TRBV7-6	NA	TRBD1	TRBJ1-2	CASGTDANYGYTF	TGTGCCAGCGGGACAGACGCTAACTATGGCTACACCTTC
TRBV4-3	NA	TRBD1	TRBJ1-4	CASSRQTGTGGEKLFF	TGCGCCAGCAGCCGACAAACCGGGACAGGGGGGGAAAAACTGTTTTTT
TRBV7-2	NA	TRBD1	TRBJ2-7	CASSSTHRGLGEQYF	TGTGCCAGCAGCTCCACCCACAGGGGGCTGGGCGAGCAGTACTTC
TRBV5-1	NA	TRBD1	TRBJ1-6	CASSLGWRDRRTYNSPLHF	TGCGCCAGCAGCTTGGGGTGGAGGGACAGGAGAACCTATAATTCACCCCTCCACTTT
TRBV27	few	NA	TRBJ1-2	CASSFQGFFGYTF	TGTGCCAGCAGTTTCCAGGGTTTTTTTGGCTACACCTTC
TRBV27	NA	NA	TRBJ2-2	CASTNRRRDPGELFF	TGTGCCAGCACAAATCGTCGCAGGGATCCCGGGGAGCTGTTTTTT
TRBV7-3	NA	TRBD2	TRBJ2-7	CASSISGGTGEQYF	TGTGCCAGCAGCATTAGCGGGGGGACCGGCGAGCAGTACTTC
TRBV7-2	NA	TRBD2	TRBJ2-5	CASSLSSGGEETQYF	TGTGCCAGCAGCCTGTCTAGCGGGGGGGAAGAGACCCAGTACTTC
TRBV4-1	NA	NA	TRBJ1-5	CASSQVQGRPNQPQHF	TGCGCCAGCAGCCAAGTTCAAGGCAGGCCCAATCAGCCCCAGCATTTT
TRBV7-9	NA	TRBD1	TRBJ2-1	CASSWTGVWEQFF	TGTGCCAGCAGCTGGACAGGGGTTTGGGAGCAGTTCTTC
TRBV6-1	NA	TRBD2	TRBJ2-7	CASSEVDGPKLASGGYEQYF	TGTGCCAGCAGTGAAGTCGACGGACCTAAACTTGCTAGCGGGGGCTACGAGCAGTACTTC
TRBV25-1	NA	NA	TRBJ1-6	CASNSNNSPLHF	TGTGCCAGTAACTCGAATAATTCACCCCTCCACTTT
TRBV5-6	NA	NA	TRBJ2-5	CASSLGANQETQYF	TGTGCCAGCAGCTTGGGGGCTAATCAAGAGACCCAGTACTTC
TRBV5-1	NA	NA	TRBJ1-4	CASSLADPQGEKLFF	TGCGCCAGCAGCTTGGCCGACCCGCAGGGTGAAAAACTGTTTTTT
TRBV12-3/TRBV12-4	few	NA	TRBJ1-2	CASSFFGGYGYTF	TGTGCCAGCAGTTTCTTCGGGGGCTATGGCTACACCTTC
TRBV30	NA	NA	TRBJ2-6	CAWSKGPPNVLTF	TGTGCCTGGAGCAAGGGGCCGCCCAACGTCCTGACTTTC
TRBV7-9	NA	TRBD1	TRBJ1-2	CASSSGTGGDGYTF	TGTGCCAGCAGCTCCGGGACAGGGGGCGATGGCTACACCTTC
TRBV28	NA	NA	TRBJ2-1	CASSWSSPTTQFF	TGTGCCAGCAGTTGGTCGAGCCCGACAACACAGTTCTTC
TRBV27	once	TRBD2	TRBJ2-1	CASSWLAGGLYNEQFF	TGTGCCAGCAGTTGGCTAGCGGGGGGGCTGTACAATGAGCAGTTCTTC
TRBV6-5	NA	TRBD2	TRBJ2-3	CASSYSTGGHGDTQYF	TGTGCCAGCAGTTACTCCACGGGGGGGCATGGAGATACGCAGTATTTT